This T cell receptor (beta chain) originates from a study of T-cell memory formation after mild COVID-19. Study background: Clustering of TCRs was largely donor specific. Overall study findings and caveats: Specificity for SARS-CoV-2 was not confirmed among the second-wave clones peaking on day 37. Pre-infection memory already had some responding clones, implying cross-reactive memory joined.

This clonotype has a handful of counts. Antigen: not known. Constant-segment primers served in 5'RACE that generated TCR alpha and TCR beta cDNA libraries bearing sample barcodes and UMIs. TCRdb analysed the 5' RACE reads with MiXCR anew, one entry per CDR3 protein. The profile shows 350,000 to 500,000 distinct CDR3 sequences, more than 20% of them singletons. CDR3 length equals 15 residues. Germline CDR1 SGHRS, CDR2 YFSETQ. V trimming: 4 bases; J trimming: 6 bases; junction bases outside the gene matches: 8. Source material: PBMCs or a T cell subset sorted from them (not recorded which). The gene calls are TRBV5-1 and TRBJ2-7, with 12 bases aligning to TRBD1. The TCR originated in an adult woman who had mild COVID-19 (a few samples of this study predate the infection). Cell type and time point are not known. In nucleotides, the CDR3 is TGCGCCAGCAGCCCGACCGGGACAGGGGGCACCGAGCAGTACTTC. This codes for CASSPTGTGGTEQYF.